Listed here are 26 T cell receptor beta chains from one sample, sequenced in a study of spatial heterogeneity in lung cancer. Time point in this sample: sample taken at primary tumor resection. TCRdb called the 5' RACE reads again in MiXCR, with one record for every CDR3 protein. Of 1,500 to 2,000 distinct CDR3 sequences in the sample, more than 15% were seen once. The sequenced sample was normal lung tissue next to the tumor, obtained at surgery. Receptor source: a male donor with early-stage non-small cell lung cancer.

By frequency in the sample, this clonotype is hyperexpanded. The chain carries TRBV30 and TRBJ1-1; TRBD1 matches 9 bases. Looked up from germline, CDR1 is GTSNPN and CDR2 is SVGIG (reference sequence). The CDR3 runs to 14 residues. V dropped 4 bases and J dropped 6; count of bases not matched to a gene: 9. The DNA for the CDR3 is TGTGCCTGGAACATGGGACAGGGTGTGCCTGAAGCTTTCTTT. Its protein is CAWNMGQGVPEAFF. Using reference TRBV30 and TRBJ1-1 for the parts outside the CDR3, the full variable domain is SQTIHQWPATLVQPVGSPLSLECTVEGTSNPNLYWYRQAAGRGLQLLFYSVGIGQISSEVPQNLSASRPQDRQFILSSKKLLLSDSGFYLCAWNMGQGVPEAFFGQGTRLTVV.

The V and J genes are TRBV29-1 and TRBJ1-3; 7 bases agree with TRBD1. The germline V gene encodes CDR1 SQVTM and CDR2 ANQGSEA. V lost 4 bases and J lost 0; bases outside the gene matches: 0. The CDR3 consists of 13 residues. CDR3 sequence reads: CSVGQGSGNTIYF. The CDR3 DNA sequence: TGCAGCGTTGGACAGGGCTCTGGAAACACCATATATTTT.

Sample share makes this clonotype medium-sized (0.01 to 0.1%). V gene TRBV29-1 combines with J gene TRBJ1-4; no firm D call. V lost 7 bases and J lost 7, with 16 bases in between. The CDR3 is 13 amino acids. CDR1 and CDR2 from the germline V gene are SQVTM and ANQGSEA. This CDR3 reads CSASYHSGEKLFF. The CDR3 DNA reads TGCAGCGCATCCTATCACTCCGGTGAAAAACTGTTTTTT. Based on the CDR3 plus reference TRBV29-1 and TRBJ1-4, the full variable domain is SAVISQKPSRDICQRGTSLTIQCQVDSQVTMMFWYRQQPGQSLTLIATANQGSEATYESGFVIDKFPISRPNLTFSTLTVSNMSPEDSSIYLCSASYHSGEKLFFGSGTQLSVL.

This clonotype was seen ten or more times. A much larger clone lies a single base off, so this may be a read error. The chain employs TRBV14 and TRBJ2-7, with TRBD1 matching 11 bases. The germline V gene has CDR1 SGHDN and CDR2 FVKESK. CDR3 length: 14 residues. CDR3: CVSRSGTGGQEQYF. CDR3 nucleotide sequence: TGTGTCAGCAGGTCCGGGACAGGGGGTCAGGAGCAGTACTTC.

This clonotype is classed as medium-sized. This rearrangement joins TRBV20-1 to TRBJ2-4, with TRBD2 identical over 7 bases. The CDR3 is 14 amino acids. V was pared by 6 bases and J by 2 bases, with 7 bases of the junction left unmatched. Germline CDR1 is DFQATT and CDR2 is SNEGSKA (reference sequence). CDR3 amino acids: CSAPTGGPKNIQYF. CDR3 DNA sequence: TGCAGTGCCCCGACGGGGGGACCCAAAAACATTCAGTACTTC.

In this sample, this clonotype is medium-sized. The chain joins TRBV21-1 to TRBJ2-2; TRBD1, as called in the table, went unchecked against the DNA. TRBV21-1 is a listed pseudogene. The CDR3 length is 14 residues. The CDR3, as DNA: TGTGCCAGCAGGGACAGGGGGCTATCCGGGGAGCTGTTTTTT. This gives the protein CASRDRGLSGELFF.

This clonotype was recorded a few times. The chain joins TRBV6-5 to TRBJ2-2; no clear D gene. Trimming took off 7 bases at V and 5 bases at J, with 11 bases between the two ends. The CDR3 is 13 residues long. The germline CDR1 and CDR2 sequences are MNHEY and SVGAGI. The CDR3 DNA reads as TGTGCCAGCATGACCCCCGAAACCGGGGAGCTGTTTTTT. It codes for CASMTPETGELFF.

The chain uses TRBV10-3 and TRBJ2-2; D not resolved. CDR1 is ENHRY and CDR2 is SYGVKD in the germline V gene. V was trimmed by 0 bases and J by 4 bases, leaving 12 bases between them. This CDR3 is 16 amino acids long. CDR3 sequence reads: CAISESAGSLTGELFF. In DNA, the CDR3 is TGTGCCATCAGTGAGTCCGCAGGTTCGCTCACCGGGGAGCTGTTTTTT.

In its sample, this clonotype ranks as medium-sized. The chain employs TRBV10-3 and TRBJ2-7, with TRBD2 identical over 13 bases. With V trimmed by 0 bases and J by 11 bases, 7 bases remained unmatched. Germline CDR1 reads ENHRY; CDR2 reads SYGVKD. This CDR3 has 15 residues. The chain's CDR3 is CAISESGLAGAGEYF. Here the CDR3 DNA reads TGTGCCATCAGTGAGTCCGGACTAGCGGGAGCCGGGGAGTACTTC.

In regard to this clonotype: A much larger clone differs from this one at a single base, so this may be a read error. The chain has TRBV5-1 and TRBJ2-7; D gene ambiguous. V lost 1 base to trimming and J lost 0 bases, with 14 bases between them. This CDR3 comprises 16 residues. The germline CDR1 and CDR2 sequences are SGHRS and YFSETQ. DNA of the CDR3: TGCGCCAGCAGCTTGATGGCAGTGAAGAGCTCCTACGAGCAGTACTTC. Amino acid sequence: CASSLMAVKSSYEQYF.

This clonotype is deemed medium-sized. The rearrangement uses TRBV20-1 and TRBJ1-5, with D hard to call. Germline CDR1 is DFQATT and CDR2 is SNEGSKA (reference sequence). The CDR3 loop spans 14 amino acids. Trimming stripped 6 bases from V and 7 bases from J, with 19 bases between. CDR3 protein: CSAPSGGIKQPQHF. The DNA for the CDR3 is TGCAGTGCCCCATCGGGAGGGATCAAACAGCCCCAGCATTTT.

In this sample, this clonotype is medium-sized. The V and J genes are TRBV6-5 and TRBJ2-3; the match to TRBD1 covers 11 bases. V gave up 2 bases and J gave up 4 bases; unmatched junction bases: 14. This CDR3 region has 19 residues. Germline V CDR1 and CDR2: MNHEY, SVGAGI. The CDR3 protein is CASSYGVPGQGVRADTQYF. The CDR3 DNA reads TGTGCCAGCAGTTACGGTGTTCCGGGACAGGGGGTTAGGGCAGATACGCAGTATTTT.

The chain links TRBV7-9 to TRBJ2-1, with a tentative D call TRBD1 (6 bases). From germline, CDR1 is SEHNR and CDR2 FQNEAQ (reference sequence). V lost 1 base to trimming and J lost 0 bases, with 7 bases between them. This CDR3 is built from 15 residues. The CDR3 here is CASSLGTASYNEQFF. The CDR3 region has the DNA TGTGCCAGCAGCTTAGGGACAGCCTCCTACAATGAGCAGTTCTTC.

This clonotype counts as medium-sized. The rearrangement joins TRBV10-3 to TRBJ1-6; possible D gene TRBD1, 5 bases. V was shortened by 2 bases and J by 7 bases, with 21 bases between the two germline ends. The CDR3 has 18 amino acids. CDR1 ENHRY and CDR2 SYGVKD come from the germline V gene. The CDR3 here is CAISEIWDGEAANSPLHF. CDR3 in DNA: TGTGCCATCAGTGAGATATGGGACGGAGAAGCGGCCAATTCACCCCTCCACTTT.

This clonotype is classed as medium-sized. The chain recombines TRBV5-4 with TRBJ2-7; tentatively, D is TRBD1 or TRBD2 (5 bases each). Germline assignment: CDR1 SGHNT and CDR2 YYREEE (reference sequence). V lost 2 bases and J lost 0, with 15 bases in between. This CDR3 is built from 16 residues. The CDR3 region is CASSLMVSGTSYEQYF. The CDR3 DNA sequence: TGTGCCAGCAGCTTAATGGTCTCAGGGACCTCCTACGAGCAGTACTTC.

By sample share, this clonotype is medium-sized (0.01 to 0.1%). The V and J genes are TRBV25-1 and TRBJ1-1; D might be TRBD1 (5 bases). Trimming stripped 4 bases from V and 0 bases from J, with 12 bases between. The CDR3 covers 15 residues. Germline V gene sequence: CDR1 MGHDK, CDR2 SYGVNS. Here the CDR3 reads CASSGDQGVNTEAFF. In nucleotides, the CDR3 is TGTGCCAGCAGTGGGGACCAGGGAGTGAACACTGAAGCTTTCTTT.

This clonotype qualifies as medium-sized. The chain is built from TRBV19 and TRBJ2-2; D is ambiguous. Trimming stripped 5 bases from V and 0 bases from J, with 7 bases between. Germline CDR1 LNHDA, CDR2 SQIVND (reference sequence). The CDR3 totals 14 residues. This chain's CDR3 is CASSQQPNTGELFF. DNA for the CDR3: TGTGCCAGTAGTCAGCAGCCGAACACCGGGGAGCTGTTTTTT.

This clonotype is medium-sized within its sample. The J gene is TRBJ2-1, the V gene TRBV2; D gene unclear. This CDR3 has 11 residues. The germline gives CDR1 SNHLY, CDR2 FYNNEI. Trimming pared 2 bases from V and 4 bases from J, leaving 0 bases between. The CDR3 DNA is TGTGCCAGCAGTGAATACAATGAGCAGTTCTTC. The encoded protein is CASSEYNEQFF.

The V gene is TRBV28, the J gene TRBJ2-7; 7 bases are a match to TRBD2. The CDR3 spans 14 residues. Germline CDR1 reads MDHEN; CDR2 reads SYDVKM. Trimming removed 7 bases from V and 0 bases from J; junction bases left unmatched: 6. The chain's CDR3 is CASTLAGSSYEQYF. In DNA form, the CDR3 reads TGTGCCAGCACGTTAGCGGGTAGCTCCTACGAGCAGTACTTC.

As regards this clonotype: A read error may be the cause here, since a much bigger clone is one base away. The V call is TRBV20-1, the J call TRBJ2-7; D gene uncertain. Trimming stripped 1 base from V and 2 bases from J, with 18 bases between. The CDR3 loop spans 16 amino acids. Germline loops: CDR1 DFQATT, CDR2 SNEGSKA (reference sequence). The CDR3 bases are TGCAGTGCTAGAGTAGTCGCATGGATTCTGGCCTACGAGCAGTACTTC. It yields the protein CSARVVAWILAYEQYF.

This clonotype is medium-sized. The chain employs TRBV28 and TRBJ1-2; D may be TRBD1 (6 bases). The CDR3 is 14 amino acids. The V end lost 4 bases, the J end lost 4 bases, and 13 bases lay between the germline ends. Per germline, CDR1 MDHEN and CDR2 SYDVKM. The DNA for the CDR3 is TGTGCCAGCAGTTCTGGACAGCGCCGCTATGGCTACACCTTC. This sequence encodes CASSSGQRRYGYTF.

The rearrangement links TRBV6-2 or TRBV6-3 to TRBJ2-5, with D possibly being TRBD2 (6 bases). Germline V lookup: CDR1 MNHEY, CDR2 SVGEGT. V dropped 6 bases and J dropped 1 base, with 9 bases sitting between them. The CDR3 covers 13 residues. CDR3 sequence (DNA): TGTGCCAGCAGAAGGGACTCCCAAGAGACCCAGTACTTC. Translation gives CASRRDSQETQYF.

The chain couples TRBV7-2 to TRBJ2-6; 9 bases fit TRBD1. J gave up 1 base and V 4 bases, and 2 bases lay outside the gene matches. The CDR3 contains 16 residues. Germline-derived CDR1 and CDR2 are SGHTA and FQGNSA. CDR3 loop: CASSSGTGSGANVLTF. DNA of the CDR3: TGTGCCAGCAGCTCAGGGACAGGGTCTGGGGCCAACGTCCTGACTTTC.

Details on this clonotype: Relative to the germline gene, one junction end is altered; a read error may explain this. The genes are TRBV6-4 and TRBJ1-5, with D possibly TRBD1 on 5 matching bases. The CDR3 runs 13 residues. Germline values: CDR1 MRHNA, CDR2 SNTAGT. The CDR3 loop reads CTSSEDNNQPQHF. The CDR3 DNA reads as TGTACCAGCAGTGAGGACAACAATCAGCCCCAGCATTTT.

This chain links TRBV6-6 with TRBJ1-1; D remains ambiguous. Germline CDR1 and CDR2: MNHNY and SVGAGI (reference sequence). The CDR3 spans 13 residues. The V end lost 8 bases, the J end lost 5 bases, and 15 bases lay between the germline ends. CDR3 coding DNA: TGTGCCAGCCAAGACCTCCGAAGTACTGAAGCTTTCTTT. This gives the protein CASQDLRSTEAFF.

The sample holds many counts of this clonotype. This chain uses TRBV12-3 or TRBV12-4 with TRBJ2-1; D not resolved. Trimming removed 8 bases at V and 6 bases at J, with 14 bases between. This CDR3 is built from 13 residues. CDR3 region: CASRRVGTNEQFF. The CDR3 nucleotides are TGTGCCAGCCGGCGAGTGGGAACCAATGAGCAGTTCTTC.